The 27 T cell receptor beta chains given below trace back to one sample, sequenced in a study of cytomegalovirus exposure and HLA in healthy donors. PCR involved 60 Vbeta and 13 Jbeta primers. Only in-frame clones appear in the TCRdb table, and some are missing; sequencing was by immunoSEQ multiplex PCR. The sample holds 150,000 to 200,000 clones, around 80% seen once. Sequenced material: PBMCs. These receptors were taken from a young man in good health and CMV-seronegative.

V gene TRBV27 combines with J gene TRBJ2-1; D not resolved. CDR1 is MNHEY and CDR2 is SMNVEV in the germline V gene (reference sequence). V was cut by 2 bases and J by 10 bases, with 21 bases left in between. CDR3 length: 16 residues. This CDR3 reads CASSLLVGVSSREQFF. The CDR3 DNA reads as TGTGCCAGCAGTTTACTAGTCGGAGTATCGAGTAGGGAGCAGTTCTTC.

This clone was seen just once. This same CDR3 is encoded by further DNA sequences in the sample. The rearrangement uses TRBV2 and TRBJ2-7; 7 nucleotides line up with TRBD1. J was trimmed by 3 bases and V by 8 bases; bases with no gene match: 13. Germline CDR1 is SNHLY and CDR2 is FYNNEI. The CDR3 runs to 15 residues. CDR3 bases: TGTGCCAGCTGCCCCGACAGGGCGGCTAACTACGAGCAGTACTTC. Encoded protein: CASCPDRAANYEQYF.

CDR3 sequence: CASSLTAGTSGSETQYF. The CDR3 DNA follows: TGTGCCAGCAGCTTGACCGCCGGGACTAGCGGGAGTGAGACCCAGTACTTC. The chain combines TRBV7-2 with TRBJ2-5, with 14 bases lining up with TRBD2. CDR1 SGHTA and CDR2 FQGNSA come from the germline V gene. The CDR3 extends over 17 amino acids. V shed 3 bases and J 5 bases; nucleotides not matched to a gene: 8.

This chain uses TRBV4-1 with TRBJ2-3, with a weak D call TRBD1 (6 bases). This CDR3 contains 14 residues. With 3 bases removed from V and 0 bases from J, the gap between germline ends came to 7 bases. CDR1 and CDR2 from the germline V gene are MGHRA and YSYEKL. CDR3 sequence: CASSHQGSTDTQYF. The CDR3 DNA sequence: TGCGCCAGCAGCCATCAGGGGAGCACAGATACGCAGTATTTT.

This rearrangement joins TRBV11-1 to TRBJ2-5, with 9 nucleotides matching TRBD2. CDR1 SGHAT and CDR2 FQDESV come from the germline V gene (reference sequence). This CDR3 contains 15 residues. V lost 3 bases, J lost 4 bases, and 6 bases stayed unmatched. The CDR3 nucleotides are TGTGCCAGCAGCTTCCGAGCGGGAGGAGGAGAGACCCAGTACTTC. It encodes CASSFRAGGGETQYF.

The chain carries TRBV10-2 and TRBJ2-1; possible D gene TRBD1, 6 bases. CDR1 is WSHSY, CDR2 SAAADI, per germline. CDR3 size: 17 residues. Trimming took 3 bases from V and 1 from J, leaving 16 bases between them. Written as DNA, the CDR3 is TGCGCCAGCAGTGACACAGAACAGGGCCGATCCTACAATGAGCAGTTCTTC. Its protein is CASSDTEQGRSYNEQFF.

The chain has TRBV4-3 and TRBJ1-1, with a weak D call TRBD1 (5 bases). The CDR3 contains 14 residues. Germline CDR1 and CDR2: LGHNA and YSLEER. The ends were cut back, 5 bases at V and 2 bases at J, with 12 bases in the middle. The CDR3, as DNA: TGCGCCAGCAGCGGGGGGGTTGGAAACACTGAAGCTTTCTTT. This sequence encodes CASSGGVGNTEAFF.

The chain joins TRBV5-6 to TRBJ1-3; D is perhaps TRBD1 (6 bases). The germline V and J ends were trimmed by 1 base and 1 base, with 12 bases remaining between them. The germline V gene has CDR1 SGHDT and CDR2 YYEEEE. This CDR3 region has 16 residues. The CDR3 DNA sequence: TGTGCCAGCAGCTTGTCGTCTCAGGGGTCTGGAAACACCATATATTTT. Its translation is CASSLSSQGSGNTIYF.

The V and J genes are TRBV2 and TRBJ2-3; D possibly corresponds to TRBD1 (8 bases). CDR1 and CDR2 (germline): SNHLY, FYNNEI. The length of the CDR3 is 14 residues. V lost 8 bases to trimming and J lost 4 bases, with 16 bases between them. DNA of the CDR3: TGTGCCAGCCCGGGAGGACAGGGATCAGATACGCAGTATTTT. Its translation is CASPGGQGSDTQYF.

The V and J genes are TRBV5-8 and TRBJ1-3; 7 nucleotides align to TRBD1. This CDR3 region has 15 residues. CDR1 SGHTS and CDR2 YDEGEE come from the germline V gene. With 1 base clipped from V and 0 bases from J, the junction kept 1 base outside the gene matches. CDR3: CASSLYRGSGNTIYF. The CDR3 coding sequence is TGTGCCAGCAGCTTGTACAGGGGCTCTGGAAACACCATATATTTT.

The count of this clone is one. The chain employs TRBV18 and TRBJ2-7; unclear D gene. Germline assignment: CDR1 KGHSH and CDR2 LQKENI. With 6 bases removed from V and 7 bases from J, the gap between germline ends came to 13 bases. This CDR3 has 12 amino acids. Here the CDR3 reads CASSPPGMEQYF. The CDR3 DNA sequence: TGTGCCAGCTCCCCCCCGGGTATGGAGCAGTACTTC.

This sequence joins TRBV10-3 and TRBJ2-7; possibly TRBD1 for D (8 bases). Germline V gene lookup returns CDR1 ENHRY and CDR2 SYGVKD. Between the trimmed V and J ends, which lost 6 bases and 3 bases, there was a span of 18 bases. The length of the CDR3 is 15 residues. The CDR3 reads CAIRILDREGYEQYF. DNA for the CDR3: TGTGCCATCAGGATCCTGGACAGGGAGGGCTACGAGCAGTACTTC.

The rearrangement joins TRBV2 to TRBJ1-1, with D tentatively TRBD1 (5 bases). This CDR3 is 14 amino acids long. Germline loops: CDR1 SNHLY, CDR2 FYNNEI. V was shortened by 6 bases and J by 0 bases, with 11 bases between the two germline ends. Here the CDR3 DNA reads TGTGCCAGCAGGGGGGGGTACATGAACACTGAAGCTTTCTTT. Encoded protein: CASRGGYMNTEAFF.

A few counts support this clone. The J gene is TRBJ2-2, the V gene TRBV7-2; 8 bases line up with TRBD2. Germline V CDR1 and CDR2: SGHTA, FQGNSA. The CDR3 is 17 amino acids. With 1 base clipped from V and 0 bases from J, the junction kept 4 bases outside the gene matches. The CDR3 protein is CASSLEAGVPNTGELFF. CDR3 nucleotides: TGTGCCAGCAGCTTAGAAGCGGGGGTACCGAACACCGGGGAGCTGTTTTTT.

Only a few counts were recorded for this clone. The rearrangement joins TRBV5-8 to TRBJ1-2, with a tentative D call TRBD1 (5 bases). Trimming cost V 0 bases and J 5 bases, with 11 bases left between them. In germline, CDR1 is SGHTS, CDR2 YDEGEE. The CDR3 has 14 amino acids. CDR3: CASSLALSGYGYTF. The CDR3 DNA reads TGTGCCAGCAGCTTGGCCCTGTCAGGGTATGGCTACACCTTC.

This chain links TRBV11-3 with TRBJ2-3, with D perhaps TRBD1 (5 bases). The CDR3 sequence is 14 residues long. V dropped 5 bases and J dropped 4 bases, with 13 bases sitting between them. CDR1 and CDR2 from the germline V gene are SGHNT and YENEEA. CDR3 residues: CASSDRTTADTQYF. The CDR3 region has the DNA TGTGCCAGCAGCGACCGGACAACCGCAGATACGCAGTATTTT.

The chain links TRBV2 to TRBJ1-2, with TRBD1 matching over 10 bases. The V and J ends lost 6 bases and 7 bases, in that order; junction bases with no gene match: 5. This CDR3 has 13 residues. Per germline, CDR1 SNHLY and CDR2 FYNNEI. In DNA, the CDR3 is TGTGCCAGCAGGGCCGGGACAGGGGCTGGCTACACCTTC. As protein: CASRAGTGAGYTF.

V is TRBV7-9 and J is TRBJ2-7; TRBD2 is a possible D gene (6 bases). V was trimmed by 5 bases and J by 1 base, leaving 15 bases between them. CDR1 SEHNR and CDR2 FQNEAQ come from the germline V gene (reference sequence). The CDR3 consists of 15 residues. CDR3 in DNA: TGTGCCAGCAGCCCCGGGGACTCAAATTCCTACGAGCAGTACTTC. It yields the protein CASSPGDSNSYEQYF.

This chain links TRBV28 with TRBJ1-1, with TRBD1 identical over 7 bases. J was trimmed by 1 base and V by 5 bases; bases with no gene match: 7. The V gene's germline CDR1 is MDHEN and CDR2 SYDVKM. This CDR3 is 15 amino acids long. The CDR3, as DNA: TGTGCCAGCAGTGATCGGGCAGGGGGGAACACTGAAGCTTTCTTT. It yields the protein CASSDRAGGNTEAFF. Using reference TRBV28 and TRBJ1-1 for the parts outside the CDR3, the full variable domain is DVKVTQSSRYLVKRTGEKVFLECVQDMDHENMFWYRQDPGLGLRLIYFSYDVKMKEKGDIPEGYSVSREKKERFSLILESASTNQTSMYLCASSDRAGGNTEAFFGQGTRLTVV.

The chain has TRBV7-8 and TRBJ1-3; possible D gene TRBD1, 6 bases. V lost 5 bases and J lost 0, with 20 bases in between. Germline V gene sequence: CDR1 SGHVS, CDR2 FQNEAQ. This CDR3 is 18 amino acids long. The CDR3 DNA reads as TGTGCCAGCAGCACACCACCCGAGACAGGTCCCTCTGGAAACACCATATATTTT. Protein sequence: CASSTPPETGPSGNTIYF.

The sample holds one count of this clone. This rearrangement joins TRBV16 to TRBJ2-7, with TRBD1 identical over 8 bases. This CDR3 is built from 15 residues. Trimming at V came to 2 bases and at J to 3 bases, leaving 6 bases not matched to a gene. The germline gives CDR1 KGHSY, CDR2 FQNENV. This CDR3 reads CASSQGDRGGYEQYF. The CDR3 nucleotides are TGTGCCAGCAGCCAAGGTGACAGGGGTGGCTACGAGCAGTACTTC. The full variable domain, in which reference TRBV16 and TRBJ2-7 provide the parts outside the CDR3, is GEEVAQTPKHLVRGEGQKAKLYCAPIKGHSYVFWYQQVLKNEFKFLISFQNENVFDETGMPKERFSAKCLPNSPCSLEIQATKLEDSAVYFCASSQGDRGGYEQYFGPGTRLTVT.

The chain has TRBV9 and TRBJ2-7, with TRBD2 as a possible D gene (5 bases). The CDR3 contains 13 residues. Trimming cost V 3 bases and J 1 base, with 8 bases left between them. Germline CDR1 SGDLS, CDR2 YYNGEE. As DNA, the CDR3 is TGTGCCAGCAGCGGCGGGCCGTCCTACGAGCAGTACTTC. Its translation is CASSGGPSYEQYF.

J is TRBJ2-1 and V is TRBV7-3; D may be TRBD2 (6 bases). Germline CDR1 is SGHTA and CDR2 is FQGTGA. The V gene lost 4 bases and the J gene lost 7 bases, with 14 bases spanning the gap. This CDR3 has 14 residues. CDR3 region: CASSYASTSNEQFF. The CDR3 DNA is TGTGCCAGCAGCTACGCGTCGACTAGTAATGAGCAGTTCTTC.

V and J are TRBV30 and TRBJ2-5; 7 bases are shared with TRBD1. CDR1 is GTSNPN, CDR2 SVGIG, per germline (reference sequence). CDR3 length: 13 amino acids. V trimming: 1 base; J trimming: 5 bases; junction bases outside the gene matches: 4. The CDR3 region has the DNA TGTGCCTGGAGTGACAGGGGCGGCGAGACCCAGTACTTC. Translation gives CAWSDRGGETQYF.

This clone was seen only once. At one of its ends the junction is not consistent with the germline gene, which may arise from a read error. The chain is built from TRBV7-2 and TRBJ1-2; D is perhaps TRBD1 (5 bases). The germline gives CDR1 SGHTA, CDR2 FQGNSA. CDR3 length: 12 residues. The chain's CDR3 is CASSFPQGLSLF. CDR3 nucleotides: TGTGCCAGCAGCTTTCCCCAGGGACTCTCACTCTTC.

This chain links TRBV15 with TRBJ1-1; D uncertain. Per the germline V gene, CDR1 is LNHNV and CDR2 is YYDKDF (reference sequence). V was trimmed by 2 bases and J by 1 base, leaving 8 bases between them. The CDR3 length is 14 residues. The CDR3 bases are TGTGCCACCAGCAGACGCACAACGAACACTGAAGCTTTCTTT. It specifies CATSRRTTNTEAFF.

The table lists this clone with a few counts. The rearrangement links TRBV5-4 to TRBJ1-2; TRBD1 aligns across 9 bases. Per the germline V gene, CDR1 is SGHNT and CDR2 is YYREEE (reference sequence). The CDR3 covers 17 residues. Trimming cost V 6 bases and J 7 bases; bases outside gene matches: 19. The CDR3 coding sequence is TGTGCCAGCACGAAAGGACTGACGCGGCAGACAGGGGGTGGCTACACCTTC. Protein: CASTKGLTRQTGGGYTF.